This T cell receptor beta chain was found in a study of shared clonotypes between healthy human individuals. For this clone: The antigen is not known. This specimen includes other DNA sequences encoding the same CDR3.

Only CD45RO-negative cells positively selected for CCR7 counted as naive CD8 cells, so terminally differentiated effector memory CD45RA+ cells were excluded. Donation came from healthy HIV-negative adults that had no recent acute infections or vaccinations. Clones were read by immunoSEQ multiplex PCR, and TCRdb kept only the in-frame ones, dropping some. The table shows about 2 million clones, with approximately 95% occurring only once. V lost 4 bases, J lost 2 bases, and 8 bases stayed unmatched. The germline V gene encodes CDR1 PRHDT and CDR2 FYEKMQ (reference sequence). This CDR3 comprises 16 residues. Notes on the study in general: Relative to their counterparts shared across all four donors, non-shared clonotypes exhibited diminished generation probabilities. Sampling involved blood alone; tissue repertoires likely differ.

This sequence was found in a man younger than 30 in good health. Specimen: naive CD8+ T cells sorted from blood. This rearrangement joins TRBV13 to TRBJ2-3; 8 nucleotides align to TRBD2. The CDR3 DNA reads as TGTGCCAGCAGCTCTGGACTAGCAGTTTCCACAGATACGCAGTATTTT. Protein product: CASSSGLAVSTDTQYF.